This passage covers 10 T cell receptor beta chains from one sample sequenced in a study of blood T cell repertoires in COVID-19. Measured with immunoSEQ multiplex PCR; TCRdb has only the in-frame clones, and not every one. Of fewer than 400,000 clones in the sample, about nine tenths were seen once. Sequences were obtained from PBMCs or T cells enriched from blood (not recorded which). The source is a man in his fifties or sixties who had recovered from COVID-19.

The genes are TRBV24-1 and TRBJ1-2; the match to TRBD1 covers 7 bases. Germline loops: CDR1 KGHDR, CDR2 SFDVKD. The CDR3 covers 13 residues. J gave up 8 bases and V 3 bases, and 5 bases lay outside the gene matches. CDR3 residues: CATSDRGRGGYTF. CDR3 in DNA: TGTGCCACCAGTGATAGGGGGCGAGGAGGCTACACCTTC.

This chain joins TRBV23-1 and TRBJ2-2; 7 bases are a match to TRBD1. TRBV23-1 is treated as an ORF (open reading frame) with a function not yet certain. V was pared by 2 bases and J by 0 bases, with 3 bases of the junction left unmatched. The CDR3 loop spans 16 amino acids. The CDR3 spells CASSQGDRSNTGELFF. The CDR3 nucleotides read TGCGCCAGCAGTCAAGGGGACAGATCGAACACCGGGGAGCTGTTTTTT.

The chain uses TRBV20-1 and TRBJ2-6; D is unclear. This CDR3 is built from 15 residues. Germline V gives CDR1 DFQATT, CDR2 SNEGSKA (reference sequence). V was shortened by 3 bases and J by 0 bases, with 9 bases between the two germline ends. CDR3 nucleotide sequence: TGCAGTGCTAGTGATCCGGGCTCTGGGGCCAACGTCCTGACTTTC. Its translation is CSASDPGSGANVLTF.

A few counts support this clone. The CDR3: CASSLTGKGYTF. DNA of the CDR3: TGTGCCAGCAGTTTAACAGGGAAGGGCTACACCTTC. The chain joins TRBV12-3 or TRBV12-4 to TRBJ1-2; tentatively, D is TRBD1 (6 bases). Trimming left V 2 bases short and J 8 bases short, with 9 bases between. The CDR3 consists of 12 residues.

As DNA, the CDR3 is TGTGCCAGCAGTTACGAGAGGGATTCACCCCTCCACTTT. Its protein is CASSYERDSPLHF. V gene TRBV6-5 combines with J gene TRBJ1-6; no clear D gene. The V gene lost 2 bases and the J gene lost 8 bases, with 7 bases spanning the gap. The CDR3 has 13 amino acids. Germline-derived CDR1 and CDR2 are MNHEY and SVGAGI.

This rearrangement joins TRBV15 to TRBJ1-1, with D tentatively TRBD1 (6 bases). V was shortened by 5 bases and J by 3 bases, with 22 bases between the two germline ends. Germline CDR1 is LNHNV and CDR2 is YYDKDF (reference sequence). The CDR3 contains 17 residues. This CDR3 reads CATSPPPGRGLYTEAFF. The CDR3 bases are TGTGCCACCAGCCCCCCTCCGGGCAGGGGATTGTACACTGAAGCTTTCTTT. The entire variable domain, with the rest obtained from reference TRBV15 and TRBJ1-1, is as follows: DAMVIQNPRYQVTQFGKPVTLSCSQTLNHNVMYWYQQKSSQAPKLLFHYYDKDFNNEADTPDNFQSRRPNTSFCFLDIRSPGLGDTAMYLCATSPPPGRGLYTEAFFGQGTRLTVV.

The V call is TRBV9, the J call TRBJ2-3; tentatively, D is TRBD2 (6 bases). The CDR3 runs to 14 residues. Trimming pared 0 bases from V and 4 bases from J, leaving 9 bases between. Germline assignment: CDR1 SGDLS and CDR2 YYNGEE. The CDR3 DNA follows: TGTGCCAGCAGCGTAGCCGGGAGACCAGATACGCAGTATTTT. This sequence encodes CASSVAGRPDTQYF.

The chain joins TRBV28 to TRBJ1-6, with 9 bases matching TRBD1. The CDR3 spans 14 residues. V lost 4 bases and J lost 10; bases outside the gene matches: 5. Germline V CDR1 and CDR2: MDHEN, SYDVKM. DNA of the CDR3: TGTGCCAGCAGTTCGGGACAGGGCTACTCACCCCTCCACTTT. Its protein product is CASSSGQGYSPLHF.

The V gene is TRBV5-1, the J gene TRBJ2-2, with 10 bases fitting TRBD2. The length of the CDR3 is 15 residues. Germline CDR1 SGHRS, CDR2 YFSETQ. Unmatched junction bases numbered 2, after V lost 2 bases and J lost 4 bases. The CDR3 DNA follows: TGCGCCAGCAGCTTTACTAGCGGGGTCACCGGGGAGCTGTTTTTT. Its translation: CASSFTSGVTGELFF. Full variable domain (missing parts from reference TRBV5-1 and TRBJ2-2): KAGVTQTPRYLIKTRGQQVTLSCSPISGHRSVSWYQQTPGQGLQFLFEYFSETQRNKGNFPGRFSGRQFSNSRSEMNVSTLELGDSALYLCASSFTSGVTGELFFGEGSRLTVL.

The rearrangement uses TRBV3-1 (or the pseudogene TRBV3-2) and TRBJ1-5; 8 bases align to TRBD1. Germline lookup yields CDR1 LGHDT and CDR2 YNNKEL (reference sequence). The CDR3 totals 17 residues. V was pared by 1 base and J by 4 bases, with 9 bases of the junction left unmatched. The CDR3 spells CASSQGTSDRENQPQHF. In DNA, the CDR3 is TGTGCCAGCAGCCAAGGCACTTCGGACAGGGAAAATCAGCCCCAGCATTTT.